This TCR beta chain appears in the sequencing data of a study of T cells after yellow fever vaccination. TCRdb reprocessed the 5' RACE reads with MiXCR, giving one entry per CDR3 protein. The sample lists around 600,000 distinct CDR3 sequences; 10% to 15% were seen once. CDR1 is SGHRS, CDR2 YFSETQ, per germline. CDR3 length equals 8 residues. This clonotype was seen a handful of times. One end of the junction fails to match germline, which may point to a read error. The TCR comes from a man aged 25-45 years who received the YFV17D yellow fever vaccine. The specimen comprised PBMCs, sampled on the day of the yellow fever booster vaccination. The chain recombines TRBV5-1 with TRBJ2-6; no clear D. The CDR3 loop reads CASSLSAF. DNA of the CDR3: TGCGCCAGCAGCTTGTCGGCTTTC. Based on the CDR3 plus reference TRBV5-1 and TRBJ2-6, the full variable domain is KAGVTQTPRYLIKTRGQQVTLSCSPISGHRSVSWYQQTPGQGLQFLFEYFSETQRNKGNFPGRFSGRQFSNSRSEMNVSTLELGDSALYLCASSLSAFGAGSRLTVL.